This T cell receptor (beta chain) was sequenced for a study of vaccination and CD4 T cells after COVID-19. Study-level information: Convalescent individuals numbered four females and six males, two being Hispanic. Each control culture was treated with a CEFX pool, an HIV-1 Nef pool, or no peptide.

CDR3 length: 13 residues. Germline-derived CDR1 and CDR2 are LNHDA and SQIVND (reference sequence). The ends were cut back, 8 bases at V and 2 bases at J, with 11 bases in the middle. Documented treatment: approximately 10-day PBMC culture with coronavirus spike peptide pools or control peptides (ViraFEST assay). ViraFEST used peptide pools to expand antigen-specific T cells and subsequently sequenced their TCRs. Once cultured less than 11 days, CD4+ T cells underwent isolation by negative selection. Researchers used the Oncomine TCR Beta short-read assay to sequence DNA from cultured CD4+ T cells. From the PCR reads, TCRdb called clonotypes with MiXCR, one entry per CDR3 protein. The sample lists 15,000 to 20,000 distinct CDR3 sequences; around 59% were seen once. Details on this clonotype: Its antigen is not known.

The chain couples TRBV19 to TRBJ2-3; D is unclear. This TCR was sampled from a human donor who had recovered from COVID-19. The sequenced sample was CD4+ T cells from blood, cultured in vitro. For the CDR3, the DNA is TGTGCCAGTCGGCCTGCTTCCACAGATACGCAGTATTTT. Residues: CASRPASTDTQYF.